This T cell receptor beta chain emerged from a study of cytomegalovirus exposure and HLA in healthy donors. Turning to the study itself: The same platform as the approximately 730 first-cohort repertoires was used for the 110 or so validation repertoires, a later analysis reported.

Regarding the study as a whole: TCR sequences were mostly rare, though some public TCRs occurred in many donors. In the 95 to 150 validation repertoires, 85% to 95% of cluster scores exceeded 0, per a later analysis. A few CMV-associated chains proved CMV antigen-specific in vitro.

A word on this clone: Its cognate antigen is unknown.

Trimming removed 2 bases from V and 0 bases from J, with 12 bases in between. The CDR3 has 16 residues. CDR1 SGHRS and CDR2 YFSETQ come from the germline V gene. The data were produced by immunoSEQ multiplex PCR, yet TCRdb's version contains in-frame clones alone and is incomplete. Of some 80,000 clones listed, about 96% are singletons. The TCR originated in a woman aged 18 to 35 in good health and CMV-seronegative. The rearrangement links TRBV5-1 to TRBJ1-3; D is ambiguous. Sequenced input: PBMCs. This CDR3 is CASSFTEAASGNTIYF. The CDR3 bases are TGCGCCAGCAGCTTCACAGAAGCTGCCTCTGGAAACACCATATATTTT.